This record covers a single T cell receptor beta chain. The antigen is unknown. The data stem from a study of cytomegalovirus exposure and HLA in healthy donors. Whole-study results and caveats: With high specificity and sensitivity, the classifier reportedly diagnosed cytomegalovirus status. Many donors shared some public TCRs, even though most TCR sequences were rare.

This PCR relied on a set of 60 Vbeta primers and 13 Jbeta primers. The data were produced by immunoSEQ multiplex PCR, yet TCRdb's version contains in-frame clones alone and is incomplete. Here the sample spans roughly 100,000 clones, about 71% being singletons. This receptor was taken from a boy aged 10-17 years in good health and CMV-seronegative. Sequenced sample: PBMCs.

Here the CDR3 reads CASSRATALAGAGNEQFF. The CDR3 DNA follows: TGCGCCAGCAGCCGCGCTACTGCTCTAGCGGGGGCGGGGAATGAGCAGTTCTTC. This sequence joins TRBV4-1 and TRBJ2-1, with 10 bases aligning to TRBD2. Germline CDR1 and CDR2: MGHRA and YSYEKL. The trim removed 4 bases at V and 7 bases at J, leaving 16 bases unmatched. This CDR3 has 18 amino acids.